The present entry profiles one T cell receptor (beta chain) with its context. Antigen unknown. PCR primers comprised 60 Vbeta and 13 Jbeta primers. Per the study methods: In a later analysis, approximately 73 million unique TCR beta chains included roughly 11 million shared by two or more donors. Measured with immunoSEQ multiplex PCR; TCRdb has only the in-frame clones, and not every one. V, J and clone size are those of that table, while D and trimming were read from the DNA. This repertoire includes 150,000 to 200,000 clones. In germline, CDR1 is SEHNR, CDR2 FQNEAQ (reference sequence). The CDR3 sequence is 12 residues long. V gave up 5 bases and J gave up 3 bases, with 8 bases separating them. The record originates from a study of cytomegalovirus exposure and HLA in healthy donors. Study summary: When roughly 420 donors were genotyped, around 77% of them were found to fall in the Caucasian-associated ancestry cluster.

Overall study findings and caveats: A later analysis revealed that TCR association rates differed between HLA loci, peaking at DRB1 and bottoming out at HLA-C.

This receptor was identified in a young man in good health and CMV-seronegative. This sequence joins TRBV7-9 and TRBJ2-7; D remains ambiguous. Sequencing was done on a sample of PBMCs. The CDR3 DNA is TGTGCCAGCAGCAACCTCGGCTACGAGCAGTACTTC. Protein sequence: CASSNLGYEQYF.